Listed below are T cell receptor beta chains from one sample, sequenced in a study of cytomegalovirus exposure and HLA in healthy donors. Repertoires were generated with immunoSEQ multiplex PCR, while TCRdb's copy carries only in-frame clones and drops some. The sample carries 50,000 or so clones, 72% recorded once. Sequencing used PBMCs. Source of these receptors: a woman aged 50 to 60 in good health and CMV-seronegative. Each CDR3 is given with its conserved first and last residue. The order of the fields is D gene, clone size, V gene, J gene, CDR3 DNA, CDR3 protein. A D gene is named only where the DNA matches it firmly. The listing skips clone size in some rows; elsewhere it reads once, few, many or a size class.

d_gene: NA
abundance: few
v_gene: TRBV6-5
j_gene: TRBJ1-2
CDR3nt: TGTGCCAGCAACTCCGCAGGGCGTCTATATGGCTACACCTTC
CDR3aa: CASNSAGRLYGYTF

d_gene: TRBD1
abundance: NA
v_gene: TRBV7-6
j_gene: TRBJ2-7
CDR3nt: TGTGCCAGCAGCACAGGGGGCTACGAGCAGTACTTC
CDR3aa: CASSTGGYEQYF

d_gene: TRBD2
abundance: once
v_gene: TRBV27
j_gene: TRBJ2-7
CDR3nt: TGTGCCAGCAGTCCCCAGGGCACCGAATCCCTAGCGGGGGGGCGCGAGCAGTACTTC
CDR3aa: CASSPQGTESLAGGREQYF

d_gene: TRBD1
abundance: many
v_gene: TRBV6-1
j_gene: TRBJ2-1
CDR3nt: TGTGCCATCATGAGGGACAGCTACAATGAGCAGTTCTTC
CDR3aa: CAIMRDSYNEQFF

d_gene: NA
abundance: NA
v_gene: TRBV7-8
j_gene: TRBJ1-2
CDR3nt: TGTGCCAGCAGCCGAGGGCTTACTAACTATGGCTACACCTTC
CDR3aa: CASSRGLTNYGYTF

d_gene: NA
abundance: once
v_gene: TRBV7-2
j_gene: TRBJ2-1
CDR3nt: TGTGCCAGCAGCCCGCACTTGAGCTCCTACAATGAGCAGTTCTTC
CDR3aa: CASSPHLSSYNEQFF

d_gene: NA
abundance: NA
v_gene: TRBV5-6
j_gene: TRBJ1-2
CDR3nt: TGTGCCAGCAGCTGGGAGGGGAACAGCCGACACACCTTC
CDR3aa: CASSWEGNSRHTF

d_gene: TRBD1
abundance: NA
v_gene: TRBV28
j_gene: TRBJ1-2
CDR3nt: TGTGCCAGCAGTTCCAGACAACAGGGGCGAATCTATGGCTACACCTTC
CDR3aa: CASSSRQQGRIYGYTF

d_gene: TRBD1
abundance: NA
v_gene: TRBV27
j_gene: TRBJ1-2
CDR3nt: TGTGCCAGCAGTCATGGGACAGGGTATGGCTACACCTTC
CDR3aa: CASSHGTGYGYTF

d_gene: NA
abundance: NA
v_gene: TRBV7-8
j_gene: TRBJ2-2
CDR3nt: TGTGCCAGCAGCCTCACAGGGAACACCGGGGAGCTGTTTTTT
CDR3aa: CASSLTGNTGELFF

d_gene: NA
abundance: few
v_gene: TRBV28
j_gene: TRBJ1-1
CDR3nt: TGTGCCAGCAGTCCCCAGGCCACAGTAGGTACTGAAGCTTTCTTT
CDR3aa: CASSPQATVGTEAFF

d_gene: NA
abundance: NA
v_gene: TRBV20-1
j_gene: TRBJ1-2
CDR3nt: TGCAGTGCTGTGGAGGACTATGGCTACACCTTC
CDR3aa: CSAVEDYGYTF

d_gene: NA
abundance: once
v_gene: TRBV4-3
j_gene: TRBJ2-7
CDR3nt: TGCGCCAGCAGCGAGTCGCCGGGACTTTCCTACGAGCAGTACTTC
CDR3aa: CASSESPGLSYEQYF

d_gene: TRBD1
abundance: NA
v_gene: TRBV19
j_gene: TRBJ2-7
CDR3nt: TGTGCCAGTAGTACAGGTCTCCGGACAGGGACCTACGAGCAGTACTTC
CDR3aa: CASSTGLRTGTYEQYF

d_gene: NA
abundance: NA
v_gene: TRBV7-8
j_gene: TRBJ2-1
CDR3nt: TGTGCCAGCAGCTTAGAAAGCTCTGGGGCCTGGGCTGAGCAGTTCTTC
CDR3aa: CASSLESSGAWAEQFF

d_gene: TRBD2
abundance: NA
v_gene: TRBV6-1
j_gene: TRBJ2-7
CDR3nt: TGTGCCAGCAGGGGGGACTACTCCTACGAGCAGTACTTC
CDR3aa: CASRGDYSYEQYF

d_gene: TRBD1
abundance: NA
v_gene: TRBV7-9
j_gene: TRBJ2-7
CDR3nt: TGTGCCAGCAGCTCGTCGACAGGGAAGTTGAGAGAGCAGTACTTC
CDR3aa: CASSSSTGKLREQYF

d_gene: NA
abundance: once
v_gene: TRBV5-1
j_gene: TRBJ2-1
CDR3nt: TGCGCCAGCAGAGGGGAAGGGGCCTACAATGAGCAGTTCTTC
CDR3aa: CASRGEGAYNEQFF

d_gene: TRBD1
abundance: NA
v_gene: TRBV5-1
j_gene: TRBJ1-1
CDR3nt: TGCGCCAGCAGCTTACAGGGGGCGGGAGACACTGAAGCTTTCTTT
CDR3aa: CASSLQGAGDTEAFF

d_gene: NA
abundance: NA
v_gene: TRBV30
j_gene: TRBJ1-2
CDR3nt: TGTGCCTGGAGTCTCGGCGGTATTTCTAACTATGGCTACACCTTC
CDR3aa: CAWSLGGISNYGYTF

d_gene: TRBD1
abundance: few
v_gene: TRBV30
j_gene: TRBJ1-1
CDR3nt: TGTGCCTGGGGGACAGGTGCTGAAGCTTTCTTT
CDR3aa: CAWGTGAEAFF

d_gene: TRBD2
abundance: NA
v_gene: TRBV28
j_gene: TRBJ2-7
CDR3nt: TGTGCCAGCAGTTCACGGCGGGAGTACGAGCAGTACTTC
CDR3aa: CASSSRREYEQYF

d_gene: TRBD1
abundance: few
v_gene: TRBV6-5
j_gene: TRBJ2-1
CDR3nt: TGTGCCAGCAGTCCCGGGACAGAGAGTAATGAGCAGTTCTTC
CDR3aa: CASSPGTESNEQFF

d_gene: TRBD2
abundance: few
v_gene: TRBV7-9
j_gene: TRBJ2-1
CDR3nt: TGTGCCAGCAGCTCTACTAGCGGGAGCAATGAGCAGTTCTTC
CDR3aa: CASSSTSGSNEQFF

d_gene: NA
abundance: few
v_gene: TRBV5-4
j_gene: TRBJ2-2
CDR3nt: TGTGCCAGCCACGGCGAAGGGGCATTAGGTACCGGGGAGCTGTTTTTT
CDR3aa: CASHGEGALGTGELFF

d_gene: NA
abundance: NA
v_gene: TRBV6-1
j_gene: TRBJ2-2
CDR3nt: TGTGCCAGCAGTTCCCCTATGAGGGAGACCGGGGAGCTGTTTTTT
CDR3aa: CASSSPMRETGELFF

d_gene: NA
abundance: NA
v_gene: TRBV19
j_gene: TRBJ1-1
CDR3nt: TGTGCCAGTAGCGTACAGGGAGCCACTGAAGCTTTCTTT
CDR3aa: CASSVQGATEAFF

d_gene: NA
abundance: few
v_gene: TRBV6-1
j_gene: TRBJ2-7
CDR3nt: TGTGCCAGCCGCCCTGGGGCCGGCGAGCAGTACTTC
CDR3aa: CASRPGAGEQYF

d_gene: TRBD2
abundance: NA
v_gene: TRBV6-1
j_gene: TRBJ2-2
CDR3nt: TGTGCCAGCAGTGACGGGAGGCCCAGGGCCGGGGAGCTGTTTTTT
CDR3aa: CASSDGRPRAGELFF

d_gene: NA
abundance: NA
v_gene: TRBV28
j_gene: TRBJ1-3
CDR3nt: TGTGCCAGCAGTATTGACCGGGCTGGAAACACCATATATTTT
CDR3aa: CASSIDRAGNTIYF

d_gene: NA
abundance: once
v_gene: TRBV2
j_gene: TRBJ1-1
CDR3nt: TGTGCCAGCAGTGAAGAGTCAGGGGACGGAAACACTGAAGCTTTCTTT
CDR3aa: CASSEESGDGNTEAFF

d_gene: NA
abundance: NA
v_gene: TRBV28
j_gene: TRBJ1-1
CDR3nt: TGTGCCAGCAGTTTCAGAATGAACACTGAAGCTTTCTTT
CDR3aa: CASSFRMNTEAFF

d_gene: NA
abundance: few
v_gene: TRBV5-1
j_gene: TRBJ1-6
CDR3nt: TGCGCCAGCAGCTGGGGGACTACAAATTCACCCCTCCACTTT
CDR3aa: CASSWGTTNSPLHF

d_gene: TRBD1
abundance: few
v_gene: TRBV6-5
j_gene: TRBJ2-5
CDR3nt: TGTGCCAGCAGTTATTTTGCAGGGGGCTCGGAGACCCAGTACTTC
CDR3aa: CASSYFAGGSETQYF

d_gene: TRBD2
abundance: few
v_gene: TRBV28
j_gene: TRBJ2-1
CDR3nt: TGTGCCAGCCAACTGAGGGAAGCGGGGGGGAGCTCCTACAATGAGCAGTTCTTC
CDR3aa: CASQLREAGGSSYNEQFF

d_gene: TRBD1
abundance: NA
v_gene: TRBV30
j_gene: TRBJ1-1
CDR3nt: TGTGCCTGGAGCGACAGGGCATTCTCTGAAGCTTTCTTT
CDR3aa: CAWSDRAFSEAFF